The 17 T cell receptor beta chains given below trace back to one sample, sequenced in a study of blood T cell repertoires in COVID-19. Some clones are missing from TCRdb's copy, which holds only in-frame ones; the method was immunoSEQ multiplex PCR. The sample holds fewer than 350,000 clones; approximately 89% are singletons and the top ten take under 5%. The sequenced sample consisted of peripheral blood. Every receptor here comes from a woman in her sixties with COVID-19, enrolled during active disease.

V usage is TRBV6-5 and J usage is TRBJ1-1; D is undetermined. There are 14 residues in the CDR3. V lost 2 bases, J lost 1 base, and 8 bases lay in between. Germline CDR1 is MNHEY and CDR2 is SVGAGI. CDR3 sequence: CASSYPGANTEAFF. Written as DNA, the CDR3 is TGTGCCAGCAGTTACCCGGGAGCGAACACTGAAGCTTTCTTT.

A word on this clone: This same CDR3 is encoded by further DNA sequences in the sample. The chain couples TRBV6-5 to TRBJ1-5; 7 positions match TRBD1. Germline lookup yields CDR1 MNHEY and CDR2 SVGAGI. The CDR3 has 15 amino acids. V shed 0 bases and J 3 bases; nucleotides not matched to a gene: 2. CDR3 protein: CASSYSRGDNQPQHF. The CDR3 DNA is TGTGCCAGCAGTTACTCCAGGGGGGACAATCAGCCCCAGCATTTT.

V and J are TRBV5-1 and TRBJ1-5, with 7 bases lining up with TRBD1. This CDR3 spans 14 amino acids. The germline V gene encodes CDR1 SGHRS and CDR2 YFSETQ. The V segment lost 5 bases and the J segment 7 bases; nucleotides outside the gene matches: 9. Here the CDR3 reads CASRLTGPGQPQHF. CDR3 nucleotide sequence: TGCGCCAGCAGACTGACAGGGCCGGGGCAGCCCCAGCATTTT.

The sample holds one count of this clone. This chain's CDR3 is CASAGGRVGGELFF. Here the CDR3 DNA reads TGTGCCAGCGCCGGGGGGCGCGTAGGCGGGGAGCTGTTTTTT. The chain carries TRBV6-5 and TRBJ2-2; a weak D match, TRBD2 (7 bases). This CDR3 region has 14 residues. V was clipped by 8 bases and J by 7 bases, with 17 bases between them. The germline V gene has CDR1 MNHEY and CDR2 SVGAGI.

This sequence joins TRBV9 and TRBJ1-5, with D hard to call. The V and J ends lost 0 bases and 7 bases respectively, with 14 bases between them. Looked up from germline, CDR1 is SGDLS and CDR2 is YYNGEE. The CDR3 runs 15 residues. This CDR3 is CASSVGEGSGQPQHF. CDR3 bases: TGTGCCAGCAGCGTAGGGGAAGGGAGCGGCCAGCCCCAGCATTTT.

In DNA, the CDR3 is TGTGCCAGCAGCTCCCCCAACGACAGGGCTTACCGCGGCTACACCTTC. Translation: CASSSPNDRAYRGYTF. The chain is built from TRBV13 and TRBJ1-2, with TRBD1 matching over 7 bases. Trimming removed 4 bases from V and 8 bases from J; junction bases left unmatched: 16. The CDR3 loop spans 16 amino acids. CDR1 is PRHDT, CDR2 FYEKMQ, per germline (reference sequence).

The chain uses TRBV6-5 and TRBJ1-5, with 9 nucleotides matching TRBD1. Trimming cost V 6 bases and J 6 bases; bases outside gene matches: 6. The CDR3 has 14 amino acids. The V gene's germline CDR1 is MNHEY and CDR2 SVGAGI. The CDR3 loop reads CASSRTGGSQPQHF. The CDR3 coding sequence is TGTGCCAGCAGCCGAACAGGGGGCAGTCAGCCCCAGCATTTT.

The genes are TRBV15 and TRBJ2-6, with TRBD1 as a possible D gene (5 bases). The V end lost 3 bases, the J end lost 0 bases, and 15 bases lay between the germline ends. The CDR3 runs to 18 residues. Germline CDR1 reads LNHNV; CDR2 reads YYDKDF (reference sequence). This CDR3 is CATSRGQGQNSGANVLTF. The CDR3 DNA reads as TGTGCCACCAGCAGGGGGCAGGGTCAAAACTCTGGGGCCAACGTCCTGACTTTC.

The rearrangement uses TRBV5-1 and TRBJ2-7; 11 bases map to TRBD2. The CDR3 has 14 amino acids. Losses at the gene ends were 4 bases for V and 2 bases for J; bases not matched to a gene: 2. Germline values: CDR1 SGHRS, CDR2 YFSETQ. For the CDR3, the DNA is TGCGCCAGCAGCCTTAGCGGGGGGGCCTACGAGCAGTACTTC. Its translation: CASSLSGGAYEQYF.

The chain joins TRBV6-5 to TRBJ1-2; tentatively, D is TRBD1 (5 bases). The V and J ends lost 2 bases and 6 bases respectively, with 19 bases between them. CDR3 length: 16 amino acids. The germline V gene has CDR1 MNHEY and CDR2 SVGAGI. The CDR3 DNA is TGTGCCAGCAGTTACCTTCGGGGGGAGGAGGGGAATGGCTACACCTTC. Its protein product is CASSYLRGEEGNGYTF.

This chain connects TRBV6-6 to TRBJ2-4, with TRBD1 matching 9 bases. V trimming: 4 bases; J trimming: 6 bases; junction bases outside the gene matches: 4. The CDR3 is 14 amino acids. CDR1 MNHNY and CDR2 SVGAGI come from the germline V gene (reference sequence). CDR3 protein: CASSSPGQGNIQYF. Here the CDR3 DNA reads TGTGCCAGCAGTTCACCGGGACAGGGAAACATTCAGTACTTC.

The V and J genes are TRBV30 and TRBJ1-2, with D tentatively TRBD1 (5 bases). Per germline, CDR1 GTSNPN and CDR2 SVGIG (reference sequence). Between the trimmed V and J ends, which lost 0 bases and 6 bases, there was a span of 17 bases. The CDR3 has 15 residues. In DNA, the CDR3 is TGTGCCTGGAGTGTAGAAAGGGGAAGAACCCATGGCTACACCTTC. It encodes CAWSVERGRTHGYTF.

This clone has just one count. V is TRBV28 and J is TRBJ1-3, with 7 bases fitting TRBD1. The length of the CDR3 is 13 residues. V gave up 5 bases and J gave up 7 bases; unmatched junction bases: 5. CDR1 and CDR2 (germline): MDHEN, SYDVKM. This chain's CDR3 is CASSVGTENTIYF. The CDR3 DNA follows: TGTGCCAGCAGTGTAGGGACAGAGAACACCATATATTTT.

The chain joins TRBV6-5 to TRBJ1-5, with 7 bases lining up with TRBD1. Looked up from germline, CDR1 is MNHEY and CDR2 is SVGAGI. J lost 4 bases, V lost 3 bases, and 3 bases had no gene match. The CDR3 length is 14 residues. CDR3 in DNA: TGTGCCAGCAGTTATAGGGGGCGAAATCAGCCCCAGCATTTT. Translated, it gives CASSYRGRNQPQHF.

V is TRBV6-2 or TRBV6-3 and J is TRBJ1-1; perhaps TRBD1 as D (6 bases). The CDR3 contains 16 residues. The V and J ends lost 2 bases and 5 bases respectively, with 18 bases between them. CDR1 is MNHEY, CDR2 SVGEGT, per germline. CDR3 sequence: CASSYPRGRGETEAFF. The CDR3 DNA reads TGTGCCAGCAGTTACCCCAGGGGCCGAGGCGAGACTGAAGCTTTCTTT.

The chain links TRBV7-7 to TRBJ2-1, with 7 bases lining up with TRBD1. J was trimmed by 9 bases and V by 1 base; bases with no gene match: 15. Germline values: CDR1 SSHAT, CDR2 FNYEAQ (reference sequence). CDR3 length: 17 amino acids. CDR3 region: CASSLGTGTPTTSEQFF. CDR3 nucleotide sequence: TGTGCCAGCAGCTTAGGGACAGGCACACCTACCACCAGTGAGCAGTTCTTC.

The V call is TRBV9, the J call TRBJ1-4; 7 bases are a match to TRBD1. From germline, CDR1 is SGDLS and CDR2 YYNGEE. V dropped 5 bases and J dropped 9; count of bases not matched to a gene: 16. This CDR3 spans 16 amino acids. CDR3 in amino acids: CASSSQPGQRLKKLFF. The CDR3 nucleotides are TGTGCCAGCAGTTCTCAACCGGGACAGCGCCTCAAAAAACTGTTTTTT. Combining the CDR3 with reference TRBV9 and TRBJ1-4 gives the whole variable domain DSGVTQTPKHLITATGQRVTLRCSPRSGDLSVYWYQQSLDQGLQFLIQYYNGEERAKGNILERFSAQQFPDLHSELNLSSLELGDSALYFCASSSQPGQRLKKLFFGSGTQLSVL.